This T cell receptor beta chain originates from a study of blood T cell repertoires in COVID-19. The overall study: The United States, Italy and Spain supplied acute and convalescent COVID-19 samples. PBMCs, B-cell-depleted T cells, or T cells provided the cDNA or gDNA that made up the material.

The authors' processing: Reference gene primers were amplified, and this amplification served to estimate nucleated cell counts. The data were produced by immunoSEQ multiplex PCR, yet TCRdb's version contains in-frame clones alone and is incomplete. V, J and clone size derive from that table, while D and trimming were established from the DNA sequence. The table has about 80,000 clones, 87% seen once. Sequencing input: peripheral blood. This receptor was obtained from a woman older than 75 with active or convalescent COVID-19.

CDR3 loop: CASSMRVWETQYF. The DNA for the CDR3 is TGTGCCAGTAGTATGAGGGTATGGGAGACCCAGTACTTC. The chain carries TRBV19 and TRBJ2-5, with D possibly TRBD2 on 5 matching bases. The V end lost 3 bases, the J end lost 5 bases, and 10 bases lay between the germline ends. The CDR3 runs to 13 residues. Germline V gene lookup returns CDR1 LNHDA and CDR2 SQIVND (reference sequence).